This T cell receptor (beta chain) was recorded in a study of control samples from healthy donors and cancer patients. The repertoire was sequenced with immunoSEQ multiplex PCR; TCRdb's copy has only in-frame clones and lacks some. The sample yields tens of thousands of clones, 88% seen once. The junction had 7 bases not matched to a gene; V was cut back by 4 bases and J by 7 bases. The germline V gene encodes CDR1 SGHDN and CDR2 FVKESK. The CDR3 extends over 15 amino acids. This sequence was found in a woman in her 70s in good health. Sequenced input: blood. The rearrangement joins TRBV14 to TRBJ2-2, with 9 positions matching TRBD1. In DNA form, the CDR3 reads TGTGCCAGCAGCCCCAGACAGGGGGTTAGCGGGGAGCTGTTTTTT. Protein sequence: CASSPRQGVSGELFF.